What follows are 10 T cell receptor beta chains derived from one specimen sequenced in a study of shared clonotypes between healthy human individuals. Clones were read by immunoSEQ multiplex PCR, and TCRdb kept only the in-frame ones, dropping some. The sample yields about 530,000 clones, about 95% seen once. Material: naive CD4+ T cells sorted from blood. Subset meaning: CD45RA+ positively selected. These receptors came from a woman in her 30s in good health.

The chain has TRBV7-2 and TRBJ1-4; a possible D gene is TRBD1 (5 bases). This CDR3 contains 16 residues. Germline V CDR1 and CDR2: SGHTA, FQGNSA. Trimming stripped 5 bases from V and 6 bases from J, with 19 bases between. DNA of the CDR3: TGTGCCAGCAGCCCCCCTGGGGGGACCCACGATGAAAAACTGTTTTTT. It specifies CASSPPGGTHDEKLFF.

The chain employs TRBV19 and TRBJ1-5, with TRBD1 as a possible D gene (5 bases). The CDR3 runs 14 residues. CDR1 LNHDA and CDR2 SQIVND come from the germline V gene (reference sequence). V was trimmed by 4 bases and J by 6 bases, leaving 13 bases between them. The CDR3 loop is CASSTQGNGQPQHF. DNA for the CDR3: TGTGCCAGTAGTACGCAGGGAAATGGTCAGCCCCAGCATTTT.

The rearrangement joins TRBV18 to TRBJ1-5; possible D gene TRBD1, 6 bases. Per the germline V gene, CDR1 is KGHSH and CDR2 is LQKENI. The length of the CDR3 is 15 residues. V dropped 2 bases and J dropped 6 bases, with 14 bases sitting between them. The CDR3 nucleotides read TGTGCCAGCTCACCAGAGGGGGGAAGGGGTCAGCCCCAGCATTTT. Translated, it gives CASSPEGGRGQPQHF.

CDR3 region: CAISEYTGGYNEQFF. The CDR3 nucleotides are TGTGCCATCAGTGAGTACACGGGGGGTTACAATGAGCAGTTCTTC. The rearrangement uses TRBV10-3 and TRBJ2-1, with 7 bases fitting TRBD2. Trimming removed 1 base from V and 4 bases from J; junction bases left unmatched: 4. Germline V lookup: CDR1 ENHRY, CDR2 SYGVKD. The CDR3 extends over 15 amino acids.

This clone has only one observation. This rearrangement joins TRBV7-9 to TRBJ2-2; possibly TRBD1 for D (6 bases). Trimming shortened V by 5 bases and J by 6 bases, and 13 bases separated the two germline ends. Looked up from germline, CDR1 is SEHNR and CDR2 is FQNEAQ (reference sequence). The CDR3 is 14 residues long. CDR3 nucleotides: TGTGCCAGCAGCCAAAACAGGGATCCCGGGGAGCTGTTTTTT. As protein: CASSQNRDPGELFF.

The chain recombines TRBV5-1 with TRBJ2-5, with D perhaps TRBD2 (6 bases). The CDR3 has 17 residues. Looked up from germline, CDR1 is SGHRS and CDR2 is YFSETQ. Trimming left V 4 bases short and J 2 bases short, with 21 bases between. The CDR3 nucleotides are TGCGCCAGCAGCGGCGGACTAACCCTCGACTTACAAGAGACCCAGTACTTC. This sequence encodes CASSGGLTLDLQETQYF.

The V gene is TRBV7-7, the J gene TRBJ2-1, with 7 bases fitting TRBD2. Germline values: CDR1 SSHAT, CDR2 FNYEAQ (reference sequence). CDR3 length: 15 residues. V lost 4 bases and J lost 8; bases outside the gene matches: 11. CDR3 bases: TGTGCCAGCAGCTCTTCGGCGGGAGCTTTCGATGAGCAGTTCTTC. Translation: CASSSSAGAFDEQFF.

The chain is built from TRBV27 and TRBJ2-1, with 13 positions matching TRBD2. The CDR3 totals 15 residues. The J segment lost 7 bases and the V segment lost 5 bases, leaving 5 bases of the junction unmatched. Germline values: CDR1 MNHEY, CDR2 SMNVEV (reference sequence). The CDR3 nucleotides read TGTGCCAGCAGTCAGGGACTAGCGGGAATTAATGAGCAGTTCTTC. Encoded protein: CASSQGLAGINEQFF.

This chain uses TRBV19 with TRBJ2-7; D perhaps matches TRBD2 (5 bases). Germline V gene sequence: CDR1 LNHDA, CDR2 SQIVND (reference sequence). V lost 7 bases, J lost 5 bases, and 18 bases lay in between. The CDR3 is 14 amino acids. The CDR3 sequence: CASNSGLGSHEQYF. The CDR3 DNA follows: TGTGCCAGTAATTCCGGCCTAGGGAGCCACGAGCAGTACTTC.

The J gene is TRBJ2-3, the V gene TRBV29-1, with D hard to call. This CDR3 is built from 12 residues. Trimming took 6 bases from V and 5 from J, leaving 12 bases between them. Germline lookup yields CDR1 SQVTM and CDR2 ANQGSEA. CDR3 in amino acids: CSVRMSEDTQYF. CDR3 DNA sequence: TGCAGCGTCAGAATGTCGGAAGATACGCAGTATTTT.